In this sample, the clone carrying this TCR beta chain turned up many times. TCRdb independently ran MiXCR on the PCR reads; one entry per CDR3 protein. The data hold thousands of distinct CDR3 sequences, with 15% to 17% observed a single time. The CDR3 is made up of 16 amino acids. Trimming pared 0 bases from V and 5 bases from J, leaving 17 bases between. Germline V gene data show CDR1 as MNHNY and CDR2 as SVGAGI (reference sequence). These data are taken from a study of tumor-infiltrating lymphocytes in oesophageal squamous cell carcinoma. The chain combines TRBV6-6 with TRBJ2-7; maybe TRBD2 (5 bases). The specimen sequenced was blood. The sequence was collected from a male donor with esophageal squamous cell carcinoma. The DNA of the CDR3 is TGTGCCAGCAGTTACTCGAACGGACGGACTGGCCACGAGCAGTACTTC. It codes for CASSYSNGRTGHEQYF.